Below are 15 T cell receptor beta chains sequenced from a single sample in a study of cytomegalovirus exposure and HLA in healthy donors (dated 2017 in TCRdb). Libraries were made using the immunoSEQ multiplex PCR assay. The multiplex PCR relied on a mix of 60 forward primers for TCR Vbeta segments and 13 reverse primers for TCR Jbeta segments. TCRdb obtained this table from immuneACCESS and retained in-frame rearrangements with V and J assigned. These tables miss some clones; where compared with another copy, unresolved V genes account for less than half of the shortfall, and the remainder is unexplained. The sample table contains more than 80,000 clones; only one count was recorded for 64% of them. The top ten hold more than 2.5% of the sample. The specimen was PBMCs. Source of these receptors: a man aged 55 to 70 in good health and CMV-seronegative.

V and J are TRBV14 and TRBJ2-1; 7 nucleotides match TRBD2. The CDR3 has 17 amino acids. Germline V gene lookup returns CDR1 SGHDN and CDR2 FVKESK. J was trimmed by 3 bases and V by 0 bases; bases with no gene match: 8. The CDR3 nucleotides are TGTGCCAGCAGCCAAGATGCCCGGGGACTACGCTACAATGAGCAGTTCTTC. This encodes CASSQDARGLRYNEQFF.

The chain has TRBV6-6 and TRBJ2-5; a weak D match, TRBD1 (6 bases). CDR3 length: 15 amino acids. V was cut by 6 bases and J by 5 bases, with 19 bases left in between. Germline CDR1 is MNHNY and CDR2 is SVGAGI (reference sequence). The CDR3 nucleotides read TGTGCCAGCAGACCTACACAGGGCGGCGGGGAGACCCAGTACTTC. This encodes CASRPTQGGGETQYF.

The chain is built from TRBV27 and TRBJ2-6, with D maybe TRBD1 (5 bases). V was cut by 7 bases and J by 2 bases, with 15 bases left in between. This CDR3 is 16 amino acids long. Germline-derived CDR1 and CDR2 are MNHEY and SMNVEV (reference sequence). The CDR3 DNA sequence: TGTGCCAGCAAGGAGCAGGGCTTTCCTGGGGCCAACGTCCTGACTTTC. This translates into CASKEQGFPGANVLTF.

The chain employs TRBV5-4 and TRBJ2-3; 9 nucleotides line up with TRBD2. This CDR3 has 16 residues. The V gene end was trimmed by 5 bases and the J gene end by 3 bases; junction bases not matched to a gene: 10. The germline CDR1 and CDR2 sequences are SGHNT and YYREEE (reference sequence). The CDR3 loop is CASRVGAGGRTDTQYF. DNA of the CDR3: TGTGCCAGCAGGGTCGGGGCGGGGGGGCGGACAGATACGCAGTATTTT.

This chain links TRBV10-3 with TRBJ2-5; 7 nucleotides line up with TRBD1. The DNA matches TRBJ2-7 better at its end, which makes the J call doubtful. Germline V gives CDR1 ENHRY, CDR2 SYGVKD. The CDR3 is made up of 15 amino acids. CDR3 nucleotides: TGTGCCATCAGGGGTCGACCGGGACAGAACTACGAGCAGTACTTC. Amino acids: CAIRGRPGQNYEQYF.

This chain joins TRBV9 and TRBJ2-7; 8 bases agree with TRBD2. J was trimmed by 6 bases and V by 4 bases; bases with no gene match: 12. The CDR3 is made up of 15 amino acids. The germline CDR1 and CDR2 sequences are SGDLS and YYNGEE. The DNA of the CDR3 is TGTGCCAGCAGCCGGGGGGGACTGGAATTATCCGAGCAGTACTTC. It specifies CASSRGGLELSEQYF.

V and J are TRBV5-6 and TRBJ1-6; D not resolved. V was trimmed by 1 base and J by 3 bases, leaving 8 bases between them. Per germline, CDR1 SGHDT and CDR2 YYEEEE. The CDR3 consists of 15 residues. CDR3 amino acids: CASSLSPGYNSPLHF. DNA for the CDR3: TGTGCCAGCAGCTTGAGTCCAGGCTATAATTCACCCCTCCACTTT.

This clone was recorded a few times. This chain uses TRBV28 with TRBJ2-7; 8 bases fit TRBD1. This CDR3 is 14 amino acids long. V gave up 3 bases and J gave up 5 bases; unmatched junction bases: 6. CDR1 is MDHEN, CDR2 SYDVKM, per germline. In DNA, the CDR3 is TGTGCCAGCAGTTTCCAGGGGGCGAGGAACGAGCAGTACTTC. Translating it yields CASSFQGARNEQYF.

With regard to this clone: Other DNA sequences from this sample encode an identical CDR3 as well. The gene calls are TRBV15 and TRBJ2-7; 7 bases match TRBD2. The germline CDR1 and CDR2 sequences are LNHNV and YYDKDF (reference sequence). Losses at the gene ends were 3 bases for V and 7 bases for J; bases not matched to a gene: 3. The CDR3 consists of 12 residues. This CDR3 reads CATSRGGYEQYF. The CDR3 DNA reads as TGTGCCACCAGCAGGGGAGGGTATGAGCAGTACTTC.

This chain uses TRBV7-6 with TRBJ2-1, with 10 nucleotides matching TRBD2. V was pared by 3 bases and J by 4 bases, with 3 bases of the junction left unmatched. This CDR3 contains 15 residues. In germline, CDR1 is SGHVS, CDR2 FNYEAQ. The CDR3 DNA reads as TGTGCCAGCAGCTTTACTAGCGGGACGTACAATGAGCAGTTCTTC. Translation: CASSFTSGTYNEQFF.

The CDR3 region has the DNA TGTGCCAGCTCACCCAACAGGGACACTGAAGCTTTCTTT. This translates into CASSPNRDTEAFF. This chain joins TRBV18 and TRBJ1-1; D may be TRBD1 (6 bases). Trimming removed 3 bases from V and 3 bases from J, with 8 bases in between. Germline-derived CDR1 and CDR2 are KGHSH and LQKENI. CDR3 length: 13 residues.

The chain has TRBV6-5 and TRBJ2-5, with 9 bases that match TRBD1. The J call may be mistaken, given a closer DNA end match to TRBJ2-7. Looked up from germline, CDR1 is MNHEY and CDR2 is SVGAGI. The CDR3 is 15 residues long. The CDR3: CASSLGQGSSYEQYF. Written as DNA, the CDR3 is TGTGCCAGCAGTCTAGGACAGGGGTCATCCTACGAGCAGTACTTC.

This chain links TRBV9 with TRBJ1-5, with D unresolved. The CDR3 spans 12 residues. V lost 0 bases, J lost 5 bases, and 3 bases lay in between. Germline lookup yields CDR1 SGDLS and CDR2 YYNGEE. The CDR3 is CASSVGHQPQHF. CDR3 sequence (DNA): TGTGCCAGCAGCGTAGGGCATCAGCCCCAGCATTTT.

The table lists this clone with a few counts. This rearrangement joins TRBV5-5 to TRBJ2-2; 10 positions match TRBD1. V lost 4 bases to trimming and J lost 7 bases; unmatched junction nucleotides: 7. Per germline, CDR1 SGHKS and CDR2 YYEKEE (reference sequence). This CDR3 comprises 15 residues. The CDR3 nucleotides are TGTGCCAGCAGCGCACGACAGGGGGCCGGCGGGGAGCTGTTTTTT. It codes for CASSARQGAGGELFF. Full variable domain (remainder filled in from reference TRBV5-5 and TRBJ2-2): DAGVTQSPTHLIKTRGQQVTLRCSPISGHKSVSWYQQVLGQGPQFIFQYYEKEERGRGNFPDRFSARQFPNYSSELNVNALLLGDSALYLCASSARQGAGGELFFGEGSRLTVL.

The V gene is TRBV7-8, the J gene TRBJ1-1; possibly TRBD1 for D (6 bases). Germline V gene lookup returns CDR1 SGHVS and CDR2 FQNEAQ. Trimming took 5 bases from V and 0 from J, leaving 13 bases between them. This CDR3 spans 15 amino acids. The CDR3 is CASSLLDSVNTEAFF. The CDR3, as DNA: TGTGCCAGCAGCCTATTGGACAGTGTGAACACTGAAGCTTTCTTT.